This T cell receptor beta chain was documented in a study of T and B cells in COVID-19 patients (dated by TCRdb to the early 2020s). Regarding the study in general: In this study, adaptive immunity was profiled in COVID-19 patients who either had active infection or had recovered, using TRB and IGH repertoire sequencing of peripheral blood. The recovered cohort included some 18 patients who contributed 20 to 25 samples, and most of those patients had mild to moderate COVID-19 that was managed on an outpatient basis. Patients in the recovered cohort had a median age of approximately 35 years, compared with over 60 years for patients in the active-infection cohort. Of the approximately 20 patients in the active-infection cohort, 12 were critically ill and needed mechanical ventilation or ECMO. Comorbidities linked to unfavorable COVID-19 outcome were present in about 90% of the 20 patients in the active-infection cohort. The TCR and BCR sequence repository comprised approximately 39 patients and approximately 64 time points, with over 8 million TCR sequences analysed. Two patients were included in both the recovered and active cohorts because samples were available from active disease and after recovery. An age-matched reference group of 39 healthy donors negative for COVID-19 antibodies served as the comparison for repertoire analyses. As many as 9 follow-up blood samples were taken per patient, and some of the samples covered different disease stages within the same individual. What the study reported, not specific to this receptor: The cohort was considered too small to assess HLA contributions to COVID-19 susceptibility or severity. It was stated that prospective validation of the reported TCR clusters was required before the clusters could be put to clinical use. Blood samples obtained from mildly ill patients during symptoms, as well as early samples obtained from severe cases, were available only in scarce numbers. In patients with COVID-19, the usage of TRBV/TRBJ genes was reported to be strongly skewed. In active COVID-19, TRB repertoires were highly clonal, while at recovery, diversity and richness increased above the levels seen in healthy donors. Specific T cell subsets (CD4+/Treg/CD8+) and sorted SARS-CoV-2-responsive or tetramer+ T cells had not yet been sequenced, with those experiments still ongoing. The recovered cohort had 2,300 or so exclusive TCR clusters, including over 30 low-pGen clusters.

The sequencing machine was an Illumina MiSeq. Multiplex PCR with BIOMED2 TRB-A/B primer pools was used to amplify the TRB rearrangements. Two consecutive PCRs added Illumina-compatible adapters and 7-nucleotide sample barcodes to the amplicons. All library PCRs used Phusion HS II polymerase. The amplicons were purified from gel with the NucleoSpin Gel and PCR Clean-up kit, measured on Qubit, and combined at around 3.6 nM. Before Illumina next-generation sequencing, the quality of the amplicon pool was assessed on an Agilent 2100 Bioanalyzer. Under the source paper's analysis protocol: Annotation of TRB rearrangements was done in MiXCR 3.0.8 with the default MiXCR reference library. Sequences with fewer than 2 reads and non-productive reads were filtered out, and every unique CDR3 nucleotide sequence was treated as a single clone. Clonality, diversity, richness and V-J gene usage were computed in R 3.5.1. GLIPH2 was used to cluster TCRs by CDR3 similarity, and OLGA was used to calculate generation probabilities. Only GLIPH2 clusters containing at least four unique TCR clonotypes present in at least three individuals were kept. The public reads were reprocessed in TCRdb via fastp at Q25 and MiXCR, keeping in-frame beta chains. CDR3 protein duplicates are merged, each entry listing the most common genes and DNA. The V and J calls follow TCRdb's processing rather than the paper's. The sample table shows under 5,500 distinct CDR3 sequences, and around a quarter are seen once. The ten largest clones represent around 13% of the sample.

As for this clonotype: Its antigen has not been determined. One base away there is no much larger clone; base qualities are not given.

CDR1 ENHRY and CDR2 SYGVKD were looked up in the germline V gene. V gives up 0 bases and J gives up 1 base, and the segment between their germline ends measures 9 bases. From the cysteine up to the phenylalanine, the CDR3 has a length of 15 residues. The only DNA kept is the CDR3, 45 bases in frame from the first base. TRB repertoires were amplified using about 230-550 ng of genomic DNA isolated from blood. This receptor was identified in a human donor with active COVID-19. This receptor chain uses TRBV10-3 and TRBJ1-1; 5 matching bases give a weak D call of TRBD1. Sequenced input: blood. The sequence in DNA is TGTGCCATCAGTGAGTCGCGGGGGAGGAACACTGAAGCTTTCTTT. This gives the protein CAISESRGRNTEAFF.